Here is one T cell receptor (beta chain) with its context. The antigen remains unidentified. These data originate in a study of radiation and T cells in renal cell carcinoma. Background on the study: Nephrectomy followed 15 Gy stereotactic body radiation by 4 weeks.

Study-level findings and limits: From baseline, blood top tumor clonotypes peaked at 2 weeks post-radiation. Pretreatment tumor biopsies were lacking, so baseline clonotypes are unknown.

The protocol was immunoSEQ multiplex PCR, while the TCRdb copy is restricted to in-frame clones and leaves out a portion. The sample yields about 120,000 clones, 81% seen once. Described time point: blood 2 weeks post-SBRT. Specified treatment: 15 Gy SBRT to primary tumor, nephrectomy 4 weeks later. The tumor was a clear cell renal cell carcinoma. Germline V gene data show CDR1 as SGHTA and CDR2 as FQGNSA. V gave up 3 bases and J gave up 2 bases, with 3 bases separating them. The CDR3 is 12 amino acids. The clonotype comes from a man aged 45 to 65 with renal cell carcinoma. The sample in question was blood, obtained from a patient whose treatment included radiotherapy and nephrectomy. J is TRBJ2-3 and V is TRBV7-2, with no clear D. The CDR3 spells CASSFFTDTQYF. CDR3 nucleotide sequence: TGTGCCAGCAGCTTTTTCACAGATACGCAGTATTTT.